A selection of T cell receptor beta chains follows, all from one sample in a study of cytomegalovirus exposure and HLA in healthy donors. Produced via immunoSEQ multiplex PCR; TCRdb's table is partial and in-frame only. The repertoire holds some 310,000 clones, with roughly 90% as singletons. The sequenced sample was PBMCs. All receptors come from a man aged 30 to 39 in good health and CMV-seronegative. Each CDR3 is given with its conserved first and last residue. Fields, in order: J gene, D gene, clone size, V gene, CDR3 DNA, CDR3 protein. A D gene is named only where the DNA matches it firmly. Size is omitted from some rows. Given values are once, few, many or a class for expanded clones.

j_call: TRBJ2-1; d_call: NA; clone_size: NA; v_call: TRBV20-1; cdr3_nt: TGCAGTGCTACCCTATACAATGAGCAGTTCTTC; cdr3_aa: CSATLYNEQFF
j_call: TRBJ1-6; d_call: TRBD1; clone_size: NA; v_call: TRBV19; cdr3_nt: TGTGCCAGCAAAACCCGGGACAGGGGTTCACCCCTCCACTTT; cdr3_aa: CASKTRDRGSPLHF
j_call: TRBJ1-6; d_call: TRBD1; clone_size: NA; v_call: TRBV10-3; cdr3_nt: TGTGCCATCAGTGAGGGACAGGGGTATTCACCCCTCCACTTT; cdr3_aa: CAISEGQGYSPLHF
j_call: TRBJ2-7; d_call: TRBD1; clone_size: NA; v_call: TRBV10-1; cdr3_nt: TGCGCCAGCAGTGGGGACAGGGTGACAACCTACGAGCAGTACTTC; cdr3_aa: CASSGDRVTTYEQYF
j_call: TRBJ2-6; d_call: NA; clone_size: NA; v_call: TRBV27; cdr3_nt: TGTGCCAGCAGCGAATTTGCGGGGGCCAACGTCCTGACTTTC; cdr3_aa: CASSEFAGANVLTF
j_call: TRBJ2-7; d_call: TRBD1; clone_size: NA; v_call: TRBV7-9; cdr3_nt: TGTGCCAGCAGCATCCCGGGACAGGGGGCCTACGAGCAGTACTTC; cdr3_aa: CASSIPGQGAYEQYF
j_call: TRBJ2-7; d_call: NA; clone_size: once; v_call: TRBV5-1; cdr3_nt: TGCGCCAGCAGCCCTCAGGCAGGGGATATTTCCTACGAGCAGTACTTC; cdr3_aa: CASSPQAGDISYEQYF
j_call: TRBJ2-5; d_call: TRBD2; clone_size: NA; v_call: TRBV5-1; cdr3_nt: TGCGCCAGCAGCTTTCCAGCGGGGGGCACACAAGAGACCCAGTACTTC; cdr3_aa: CASSFPAGGTQETQYF
j_call: TRBJ1-6; d_call: NA; clone_size: once; v_call: TRBV7-2; cdr3_nt: TGTGCCAGCAGCTTAGTAGCAGGGGCAAATTCACCCCTCCACTTT; cdr3_aa: CASSLVAGANSPLHF
j_call: TRBJ2-3; d_call: NA; clone_size: NA; v_call: TRBV19; cdr3_nt: TGTGCCAGTAATCCCAGGGCGAGGGGGGGATCTAGCACAGATACGCAGTATTTT; cdr3_aa: CASNPRARGGSSTDTQYF
j_call: TRBJ2-1; d_call: NA; clone_size: NA; v_call: TRBV15; cdr3_nt: TGTGCCACCAGCAGAGATTCCACTGGGCACAATGAGCAGTTCTTC; cdr3_aa: CATSRDSTGHNEQFF
j_call: TRBJ2-1; d_call: NA; clone_size: NA; v_call: TRBV4-1; cdr3_nt: TGCGCCAGCACAATGGGTAGCAGAGATGAGCAGTTCTTC; cdr3_aa: CASTMGSRDEQFF
j_call: TRBJ1-1; d_call: NA; clone_size: NA; v_call: TRBV7-6; cdr3_nt: TGTGCCAGCAGCTTAGCCGGGGCAGGGAGGGCGAACACTGAAGCTTTCTTT; cdr3_aa: CASSLAGAGRANTEAFF
j_call: TRBJ2-3; d_call: TRBD1; clone_size: NA; v_call: TRBV6-1; cdr3_nt: TGTGCCAGCGGGAAGGGACAGGGAGTAGATACGCAGTATTTT; cdr3_aa: CASGKGQGVDTQYF
j_call: TRBJ2-1; d_call: NA; clone_size: NA; v_call: TRBV9; cdr3_nt: TGTGCCAGCAGCGTAGGGGCGGCGGGGTATAGGAACAATGAGCAGTTCTTC; cdr3_aa: CASSVGAAGYRNNEQFF
j_call: TRBJ2-6; d_call: NA; clone_size: NA; v_call: TRBV6-6; cdr3_nt: TGTGCCAGCAGTCTCTCTGGGGCCAACGTCCTGACTTTC; cdr3_aa: CASSLSGANVLTF
j_call: TRBJ2-7; d_call: NA; clone_size: NA; v_call: TRBV12-5; cdr3_nt: TGTGCTAGTGGTTTGGGGACAGAGATCTACGAGCAGTACTTC; cdr3_aa: CASGLGTEIYEQYF
j_call: TRBJ1-6; d_call: NA; clone_size: NA; v_call: TRBV28; cdr3_nt: TGTGCCAGCGGACAGAGCTCCTATAATTCACCCCTCCACTTT; cdr3_aa: CASGQSSYNSPLHF
j_call: TRBJ2-7; d_call: NA; clone_size: NA; v_call: TRBV29-1; cdr3_nt: TGCAGCGTTGCCCACAGGTTAACCTACGAGCAGTACTTC; cdr3_aa: CSVAHRLTYEQYF
j_call: TRBJ2-7; d_call: NA; clone_size: NA; v_call: TRBV7-8; cdr3_nt: TGTGCCAGCAGCTGGGGCCAATCCTACGAGCAGTACTTC; cdr3_aa: CASSWGQSYEQYF
j_call: TRBJ1-5; d_call: NA; clone_size: NA; v_call: TRBV4-1; cdr3_nt: TGCGCCAGCAGCCAAGATTTCCGGGGAGTTCAGCCCCAGCATTTT; cdr3_aa: CASSQDFRGVQPQHF
j_call: TRBJ1-1; d_call: NA; clone_size: NA; v_call: TRBV11-2; cdr3_nt: TGTGCCAGCAGCCTTCCGGGACAAATGAACACTGAAGCTTTCTTT; cdr3_aa: CASSLPGQMNTEAFF
j_call: TRBJ2-7; d_call: TRBD1; clone_size: NA; v_call: TRBV7-9; cdr3_nt: TGTGCCAGCAGCCCAAGGGCAGGGGGCCACGAGCAGTACTTC; cdr3_aa: CASSPRAGGHEQYF
j_call: TRBJ2-1; d_call: TRBD1; clone_size: NA; v_call: TRBV27; cdr3_nt: TGTGCCAGCAGTGAACAGGGGGAGCCCTACAATGAGCAGTTCTTC; cdr3_aa: CASSEQGEPYNEQFF
j_call: TRBJ1-4; d_call: TRBD1; clone_size: NA; v_call: TRBV29-1; cdr3_nt: TGCAGCGCAACAGGGGTCGATGAAAAACTGTTTTTT; cdr3_aa: CSATGVDEKLFF
j_call: TRBJ1-1; d_call: NA; clone_size: NA; v_call: TRBV5-5; cdr3_nt: TGTGCCAGCAGCTCCCGATCGGGGGGTAGGAACACTGAAGCTTTCTTT; cdr3_aa: CASSSRSGGRNTEAFF
j_call: TRBJ2-1; d_call: TRBD2; clone_size: NA; v_call: TRBV6-5; cdr3_nt: TGTGCCAGCAGTTATTCGACTAGCGGGGGGGCTAGTAAGTTCTTC; cdr3_aa: CASSYSTSGGASKFF
j_call: TRBJ1-2; d_call: NA; clone_size: NA; v_call: TRBV19; cdr3_nt: TGTGCCAGTAGTATAGCCGAGGCGAGGGGCTACACCTTC; cdr3_aa: CASSIAEARGYTF
j_call: TRBJ2-2; d_call: TRBD1; clone_size: NA; v_call: TRBV11-2; cdr3_nt: TGTGCCAGCAACTGGGACAGGAGCACCGGGGAGCTGTTTTTT; cdr3_aa: CASNWDRSTGELFF
j_call: TRBJ2-1; d_call: TRBD1; clone_size: NA; v_call: TRBV6-5; cdr3_nt: TGTGCCAGTGGGGACAGGGACTACAATGAGCAGTTCTTC; cdr3_aa: CASGDRDYNEQFF